A selection of T cell receptor beta chains follows, all from one sample in a study of T cell clones after liver transplantation. The assay was immunoSEQ multiplex PCR, and TCRdb's table has in-frame clones only and misses some. The repertoire holds some 50,000 clones, with 60% to 80% as singletons. Material: CD4+ T cells from blood, obtained at the 22-month timepoint. Source of these receptors: a human patient who received a liver transplant. Certain T cells may be donor cells from the graft. The CDR3 runs from the conserved cysteine through the conserved F or W. The order of the fields is J gene, clone size, D gene, V gene, CDR3 protein, CDR3 DNA. D genes are given only for firm matches. Clone size is stated in some rows and not others, as once, few, many or a class when expanded.

TRBJ2-3	-	TRBD1	TRBV18	CASSPGQGKDTQYF	TGTGCCAGCTCACCGGGACAGGGGAAAGATACGCAGTATTTT
TRBJ2-5	-	-	TRBV30	CAWSATWGETQYF	TGTGCCTGGAGTGCCACTTGGGGAGAGACCCAGTACTTC
TRBJ1-2	-	-	TRBV29-1	CSVGEGTNGYTF	TGCAGCGTTGGAGAAGGGACAAATGGCTACACCTTC
TRBJ1-5	-	TRBD1	TRBV10-3	CAISGQGTNQPQHF	TGTGCCATCAGTGGACAGGGTACCAATCAGCCCCAGCATTTT
TRBJ1-1	few	-	TRBV28	CASSSFAGYGTEAFF	TGTGCCAGCAGTTCCTTCGCGGGGTACGGGACTGAAGCTTTCTTT
TRBJ2-7	-	-	TRBV23-1	CASSSGGTNYEQYF	TGCGCCAGCAGTTCGGGGGGCACAAACTACGAGCAGTACTTC
TRBJ1-3	-	-	TRBV19	CASSIGQGNTIYF	TGTGCCAGTAGTATTGGACAAGGAAACACCATATATTTT
TRBJ2-7	-	-	TRBV27	CASSPQAPFYRGLEQYF	TGTGCCAGCAGTCCTCAGGCTCCCTTTTACCGGGGGCTCGAGCAGTACTTC
TRBJ1-5	-	TRBD1	TRBV27	CASSATGGGQPQHF	TGTGCCAGCAGTGCGACAGGGGGTGGACAGCCCCAGCATTTT
TRBJ1-5	few	-	TRBV28	CASSPSGRDSNQPQHF	TGTGCCAGCAGTCCCTCGGGCAGGGATAGCAATCAGCCCCAGCATTTT
TRBJ2-4	-	-	TRBV19	CASSFSPWGQSRAKNIQYF	TGTGCCAGTAGTTTTTCCCCTTGGGGTCAGTCACGAGCCAAAAACATTCAGTACTTC
TRBJ1-3	-	-	TRBV5-6	CASSLKPGQILGNTIYF	TGTGCCAGCAGCTTGAAACCCGGACAGATTCTCGGAAACACCATATATTTT
TRBJ2-5	-	TRBD2	TRBV7-8	CASSRLALETQYF	TGTGCCAGCAGTAGACTAGCCCTGGAGACCCAGTACTTC
TRBJ2-3	-	-	TRBV7-3	CASSGEARGAETDTQYF	TGTGCCAGCAGCGGGGAGGCTAGGGGGGCCGAAACAGATACGCAGTATTTT
TRBJ2-1	-	-	TRBV11-3	CASSLSRQGNEQFF	TGTGCCAGCAGCTTATCCCGTCAAGGGAATGAGCAGTTCTTC
TRBJ2-1	-	-	TRBV9	CASSTRDLRASYNEQFF	TGTGCCAGCAGCACCCGGGACCTGAGGGCATCCTACAATGAGCAGTTCTTC
TRBJ1-4	-	-	TRBV30	CAWNLNRGNEKLFF	TGTGCCTGGAACCTCAACCGAGGGAATGAAAAACTGTTTTTT
TRBJ2-2	few	-	TRBV11-2	CASSLHRETGELFF	TGTGCCAGCAGCTTACACAGGGAAACCGGGGAGCTGTTTTTT
TRBJ2-2	-	TRBD1	TRBV4-1	CASSQPTGATGELFF	TGCGCCAGCAGCCAACCCACAGGGGCCACCGGGGAGCTGTTTTTT
TRBJ1-2	-	-	TRBV19	CASSTKSGTYGYTF	TGTGCCAGTAGTACAAAATCCGGGACATATGGCTACACCTTC
TRBJ2-1	-	TRBD2	TRBV6-6	CASSLLAGGRDEQFF	TGTGCCAGCAGTTTGTTAGCGGGGGGGCGGGATGAGCAGTTCTTC
TRBJ2-7	-	-	TRBV5-1	CASSTGAAGEQYF	TGCGCCAGCAGCACCGGGGCCGCGGGTGAGCAGTACTTC
TRBJ2-1	medium-sized	TRBD2	TRBV7-3	CASSLSGGANEQFF	TGTGCCAGCAGCTTATCCGGGGGGGCAAATGAGCAGTTCTTC
TRBJ2-1	-	-	TRBV7-8	CASSLEGRLRNEQFF	TGTGCCAGCAGCTTGGAGGGACGACTCAGGAATGAGCAGTTCTTC
TRBJ1-1	many	TRBD1	TRBV27	CASSFLGQGNTEAFF	TGTGCCAGCAGCTTCTTGGGACAGGGGAACACTGAAGCTTTCTTT
TRBJ1-2	-	-	TRBV6-5	CASSYSAGRYGYTF	TGTGCCAGCAGTTACTCGGCAGGACGATATGGCTACACCTTC
TRBJ1-1	-	-	TRBV9	CASSQRTGMNTEAFF	TGTGCCAGCAGCCAACGGACGGGGATGAACACTGAAGCTTTCTTT
TRBJ1-2	-	TRBD1	TRBV28	CASSSQGADYGYTF	TGTGCCAGCAGTTCTCAGGGGGCAGACTATGGCTACACCTTC
TRBJ2-2	once	TRBD2	TRBV6-6	CASTPRGDNTGELFF	TGTGCCAGCACCCCGCGGGGGGACAACACCGGGGAGCTGTTTTTT
TRBJ2-7	-	-	TRBV5-1	CASSLGEITYEQYF	TGCGCCAGCAGCTTGGGGGAGATAACCTACGAGCAGTACTTC
TRBJ1-1	-	TRBD1	TRBV5-1	CASSNQVTGAEAFF	TGCGCCAGCAGCAACCAAGTGACAGGGGCTGAAGCTTTCTTT
TRBJ2-1	few	-	TRBV6-1	CASSDNQGYEQFF	TGTGCCAGCAGCGACAACCAGGGGTATGAGCAGTTCTTC
TRBJ1-1	-	-	TRBV18	CASSPVTVEAFF	TGTGCCAGCTCACCAGTGACTGTTGAAGCTTTCTTT
TRBJ1-4	-	-	TRBV5-5	CASSPRGITEKLFF	TGTGCCAGCAGCCCGAGAGGGATAACTGAAAAACTGTTTTTT
TRBJ1-2	-	-	TRBV28	CASSSTPQVTNYGYTF	TGTGCCAGCAGTTCTACCCCCCAGGTTACTAACTATGGCTACACCTTC
TRBJ1-2	-	-	TRBV19	CASSPTGPYGYTF	TGTGCCAGTAGTCCAACCGGACCCTATGGCTACACCTTC
TRBJ2-3	-	-	TRBV14	CASSLISSDTQYF	TGTGCCAGCAGCCTTATCTCTAGTGATACGCAGTATTTT
TRBJ1-2	few	TRBD1	TRBV2	CASSGGQLGGYTF	TGTGCCAGCAGTGGGGGACAGCTTGGGGGCTACACCTTC
TRBJ1-6	once	TRBD1	TRBV28	CASSFEGADNSPLHF	TGTGCCAGCAGTTTTGAGGGGGCGGATAATTCACCCCTCCACTTT
TRBJ1-5	-	-	TRBV28	CASSPGGSRNQPQHF	TGTGCCAGCAGTCCTGGGGGATCTCGCAATCAGCCCCAGCATTTT
TRBJ1-6	-	-	TRBV7-9	CASSSALFYNSPLHF	TGTGCCAGCAGCTCAGCCCTCTTCTATAATTCACCCCTCCACTTT
TRBJ1-2	-	-	TRBV2	CASAESLGAKGYTF	TGTGCCAGCGCCGAAAGTCTAGGGGCAAAGGGCTACACCTTC
TRBJ1-6	-	-	TRBV18	CASSPQGSPLHF	TGTGCCAGCTCACCGCAAGGTTCACCCCTCCACTTT
TRBJ1-2	few	-	TRBV20-1	CSAADRQGYTF	TGCAGTGCTGCAGACAGGCAGGGCTACACCTTC
TRBJ2-7	few	-	TRBV18	CASSPPGDRYEQYF	TGTGCCAGCTCACCACCGGGTGACCGGTACGAGCAGTACTTC
TRBJ2-2	-	TRBD2	TRBV10-3	CAISPGLAGGWTGELFF	TGTGCCATCTCTCCGGGACTAGCGGGGGGCTGGACCGGGGAGCTGTTTTTT
TRBJ2-3	many	-	TRBV15	CATSRDPQSGGSTQYF	TGTGCCACCAGCAGAGATCCTCAGAGCGGAGGTAGTACGCAGTATTTT
TRBJ1-5	-	-	TRBV18	CASSPKGEQINQPQHF	TGTGCCAGCTCACCAAAGGGGGAACAGATCAATCAGCCCCAGCATTTT
TRBJ1-4	-	-	TRBV11-2	CASSLGGEKLFF	TGTGCCAGCAGCTTAGGGGGGGAAAAACTGTTTTTT
TRBJ2-5	-	-	TRBV7-2	CASSLAGRTETQYF	TGTGCCAGCAGCTTAGCGGGAAGAACGGAGACCCAGTACTTC
TRBJ1-2	-	TRBD1	TRBV28	CATEGGTVTYGYTF	TGTGCCACCGAGGGGGGGACAGTAACTTATGGCTACACCTTC
TRBJ2-3	-	TRBD2	TRBV7-8	CASSLRRGSQRGARGDTQYF	TGTGCCAGCAGCTTAAGGCGGGGTAGTCAGCGGGGGGCCAGAGGGGATACGCAGTATTTT
TRBJ2-4	-	TRBD2	TRBV5-1	CASSLDSGGGVDIQYF	TGCGCCAGCAGCTTGGATAGCGGGGGAGGAGTGGACATTCAGTACTTC
TRBJ1-4	-	-	TRBV27	CASSLRSGYNEKLFF	TGTGCCAGCAGTTTAAGGTCCGGTTATAATGAAAAACTGTTTTTT
TRBJ2-3	-	-	TRBV4-2	CASSPHSGVGTDTQYF	TGTGCCAGCAGCCCGCACTCAGGGGTCGGCACAGATACGCAGTATTTT
TRBJ2-7	-	TRBD1	TRBV7-9	CASSLQGALGNYEQYF	TGTGCCAGCAGCCTTCAGGGGGCCCTGGGGAACTACGAGCAGTACTTC
TRBJ1-1	-	TRBD1	TRBV18	CASSSTGGNTEAFF	TGTGCCAGCTCATCTACAGGGGGCAACACTGAAGCTTTCTTT
TRBJ1-1	-	-	TRBV2	CASSAGENTEAFF	TGTGCCAGCAGCGCAGGTGAGAACACTGAAGCTTTCTTT
TRBJ1-2	-	-	TRBV7-2	CASSTRTFGYTF	TGTGCCAGCAGCACTCGGACTTTTGGCTACACCTTC